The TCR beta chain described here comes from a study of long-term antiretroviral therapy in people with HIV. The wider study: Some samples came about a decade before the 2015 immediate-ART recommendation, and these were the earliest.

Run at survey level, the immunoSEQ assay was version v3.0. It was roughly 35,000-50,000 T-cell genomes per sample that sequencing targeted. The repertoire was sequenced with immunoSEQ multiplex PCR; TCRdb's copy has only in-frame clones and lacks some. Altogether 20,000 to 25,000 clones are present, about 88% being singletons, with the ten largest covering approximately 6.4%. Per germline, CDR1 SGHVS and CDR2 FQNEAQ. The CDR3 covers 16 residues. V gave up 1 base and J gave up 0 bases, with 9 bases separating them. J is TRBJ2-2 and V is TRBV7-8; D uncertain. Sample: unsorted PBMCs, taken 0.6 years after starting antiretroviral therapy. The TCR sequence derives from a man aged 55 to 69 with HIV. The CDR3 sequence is CASSLVGLANTGELFF. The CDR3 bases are TGTGCCAGCAGCTTAGTCGGTCTAGCGAACACCGGGGAGCTGTTTTTT.